These T cell receptor beta chains were read from a single sample in a study of CD8 T cells in ankylosing spondylitis. Each CDR3 protein is one row after TCRdb ran MiXCR on the 5' RACE reads. There are 250,000 to 350,000 distinct CDR3 sequences in the sample; around 20% occur only once, and less than 9% lies in the top ten. The sample taken for sequencing was blood, either unsorted or a sorted T cell fraction (not recorded which). These TCRs come from a male donor with ankylosing spondylitis or in good health (not recorded which). Both conserved end residues are part of each CDR3. The D gene is left open where the match is weak. The listing skips clone size in some rows; elsewhere it reads once, few, many or a size class.

d_call	clone_size	v_call	j_call	cdr3_aa	cdr3_nt
NA	NA	TRBV11-2	TRBJ2-5	CASSSATETQYF	TGTGCCAGCAGCTCCGCCACAGAGACCCAGTACTTC
NA	NA	TRBV6-1	TRBJ1-5	CASSKDGDSNQPQHF	TGTGCCAGCAGTAAAGACGGGGATAGCAATCAGCCCCAGCATTTT
NA	few	TRBV10-2	TRBJ1-4	CASRDSRNEKLFF	TGCGCCAGCAGGGACAGCCGTAATGAAAAACTGTTTTTT
TRBD1	NA	TRBV5-1	TRBJ2-3	CASRVDRGTDTQYF	TGCGCCAGCAGGGTCGACAGGGGCACAGATACGCAGTATTTT
NA	few	TRBV3-1	TRBJ2-3	CASSQERQLAYF	TGTGCCAGCAGCCAAGAAAGACAACTTGCGTATTTT
TRBD2	NA	TRBV6-1	TRBJ2-1	CASSPSGGAINEQFF	TGTGCCAGCAGTCCCAGCGGGGGGGCCATTAATGAGCAGTTCTTC
TRBD2	NA	TRBV25-1	TRBJ2-4	CASSRASGMNNIQYF	TGTGCCAGCAGTAGGGCTAGCGGGATGAATAACATTCAGTACTTC
TRBD1	many	TRBV20-1	TRBJ1-6	CSARGPGGSINSPLHF	TGCAGTGCTAGAGGGCCAGGGGGCTCCATCAATTCACCCCTCCACTTT
TRBD2	few	TRBV7-8	TRBJ2-1	CASSLQLAGNNNEQFF	TGTGCCAGCAGCTTACAACTAGCGGGTAATAACAATGAGCAGTTCTTC
NA	few	TRBV20-1	TRBJ2-1	CSAQPRGTSYNEQFF	TGCAGTGCCCAGCCCCGGGGGACCTCCTACAATGAGCAGTTCTTC
NA	NA	TRBV7-3	TRBJ2-1	CASSLSGASNEQFF	TGTGCCAGCAGCTTATCGGGGGCGTCCAATGAGCAGTTCTTC
TRBD1	NA	TRBV6-2/TRBV6-3	TRBJ2-1	CASREGGLANEQFF	TGTGCCAGCAGAGAAGGGGGCCTAGCCAATGAGCAGTTCTTC
NA	many	TRBV4-2	TRBJ2-3	CASSPVLRTATPTDTQYF	TGTGCCAGCAGCCCAGTACTCCGGACTGCAACTCCTACAGATACGCAGTATTTT
TRBD1	few	TRBV30	TRBJ1-1	CAWNYRGPQNTEAFF	TGTGCCTGGAATTACAGGGGTCCCCAGAACACTGAAGCTTTCTTT
NA	NA	TRBV5-1	TRBJ1-1	CASSLDGLTEAFF	TGCGCCAGCAGCTTGGATGGACTCACTGAAGCTTTCTTT
NA	many	TRBV29-1	TRBJ2-3	CSVDSRTDTQYF	TGCAGCGTTGACTCTCGCACAGATACGCAGTATTTT
TRBD2	few	TRBV5-1	TRBJ2-5	CASSLTSGEETQYF	TGCGCCAGCAGCTTGACTAGCGGAGAAGAGACCCAGTACTTC
TRBD1	NA	TRBV7-9	TRBJ1-1	CASSFGTGLTTEAFF	TGTGCCAGCAGCTTCGGGACAGGGTTAACAACTGAAGCTTTCTTT
NA	many	TRBV20-1	TRBJ1-4	CSAVGVLNEKLFF	TGCAGTGCTGTCGGGGTACTAAATGAAAAACTGTTTTTT
NA	NA	TRBV29-1	TRBJ2-2	CSVDQGGNTGELFF	TGCAGCGTTGACCAGGGTGGGAACACCGGGGAGCTGTTTTTT
NA	few	TRBV27	TRBJ1-2	CASSPSLGAEGYTF	TGTGCCAGCAGTCCTTCTTTGGGGGCGGAGGGCTACACCTTC
NA	NA	TRBV5-1	TRBJ2-1	CASSPTTSGFGEQFF	TGCGCCAGCAGCCCAACGACTTCAGGGTTTGGTGAGCAGTTCTTC
TRBD1	few	TRBV25-1	TRBJ1-4	CASSAGQVWSEKLFF	TGTGCCAGCAGTGCCGGACAGGTTTGGAGTGAAAAACTGTTTTTT
TRBD1	many	TRBV27	TRBJ2-1	CASNPRDSHNEQFF	TGTGCCAGCAACCCCAGGGACAGCCACAATGAGCAGTTCTTC
NA	NA	TRBV5-1	TRBJ2-3	CASSPYRGADTQYF	TGCGCCAGCTCGCCCTACAGAGGCGCAGATACGCAGTATTTT
NA	few	TRBV10-3	TRBJ2-1	CAIYPGQGEYNEQFF	TGTGCCATCTACCCCGGCCAGGGAGAATACAATGAGCAGTTCTTC
TRBD1	few	TRBV20-1	TRBJ2-5	CSARPQGVQETQYF	TGCAGTGCTAGACCACAGGGGGTCCAAGAGACCCAGTACTTC
TRBD2	few	TRBV7-3	TRBJ2-3	CASSLNSGTSGDTQYF	TGTGCCAGCAGCTTAAACTCCGGGACTAGCGGAGATACGCAGTATTTT
TRBD2	NA	TRBV9	TRBJ2-3	CASSFSGGRRTDTQYF	TGTGCCAGCAGCTTTAGCGGGGGGCGCCGCACAGATACGCAGTATTTT
NA	NA	TRBV7-2	TRBJ2-1	CASSLVPRSHEQFF	TGTGCCAGCAGCTTAGTGCCAAGGAGCCATGAGCAGTTCTTC
NA	many	TRBV5-1	TRBJ1-6	CASSLAGFSPLHF	TGCGCCAGCAGCTTGGCCGGTTTTTCACCCCTCCACTTT
NA	NA	TRBV4-1	TRBJ1-6	CASSQGTDNSPLHF	TGCGCCAGCAGCCAAGGGACTGATAATTCACCCCTCCACTTT
NA	NA	TRBV6-5	TRBJ1-2	CASSYVARNYGYTF	TGTGCCAGCAGTTACGTTGCCCGTAACTATGGCTACACCTTC
NA	NA	TRBV20-1	TRBJ1-4	CSATDGPNEKLFF	TGCAGTGCGACCGACGGCCCTAATGAAAAACTGTTTTTT
NA	many	TRBV7-3	TRBJ2-3	CASSGPTTDTQYF	TGTGCCAGCAGTGGCCCTACCACAGATACGCAGTATTTT
TRBD1	NA	TRBV5-1	TRBJ1-4	CASSPGTAFNEKLFF	TGCGCCAGCAGCCCCGGGACAGCCTTTAATGAAAAACTGTTTTTT
NA	NA	TRBV30	TRBJ2-4	CAWSVGSRVAKNIQYF	TGTGCCTGGAGTGTTGGTAGCAGGGTGGCCAAAAACATTCAGTACTTC
NA	NA	TRBV30	TRBJ1-4	CAGQGRGEKLFF	TGTGCCGGGCAGGGGCGGGGAGAAAAACTGTTTTTT
NA	many	TRBV5-1	TRBJ2-2	CASSLGPTGELFF	TGCGCCAGCAGCTTGGGGCCTACCGGGGAGCTGTTTTTT
NA	NA	TRBV5-1	TRBJ2-1	CASSLAGPGNEQFF	TGCGCCAGCAGCTTGGCCGGGCCAGGGAATGAGCAGTTCTTC
NA	many	TRBV7-2	TRBJ2-3	CASSTQASSTDTQYF	TGTGCCAGCAGCACCCAGGCCTCTAGCACAGATACGCAGTATTTT
TRBD2	few	TRBV11-2	TRBJ2-1	CASSTTTSGLYNEQFF	TGTGCCAGCAGCACCACGACTAGCGGGCTCTACAATGAGCAGTTCTTC
NA	NA	TRBV6-5	TRBJ1-4	CASSYSIVAGNEKLFF	TGTGCCAGCAGTTACTCGATAGTGGCTGGTAATGAAAAACTGTTTTTT
TRBD1	few	TRBV25-1	TRBJ1-1	CASSAQGTADTEAFF	TGTGCCAGCAGTGCCCAGGGGACAGCGGACACTGAAGCTTTCTTT
NA	NA	TRBV24-1	TRBJ2-1	CATSDHTPGAIVNEQFF	TGTGCCACCAGTGATCACACCCCAGGGGCGATAGTCAATGAGCAGTTCTTC
NA	NA	TRBV14	TRBJ2-1	CASSSQISVPSMFF	TGTGCCAGCAGCTCACAAATATCGGTCCCCTCGATGTTCTTC
NA	NA	TRBV20-1	TRBJ2-2	CSARDDVGPGAGELFF	TGCAGTGCTAGAGATGATGTGGGACCCGGGGCCGGGGAGCTGTTTTTT
TRBD2	NA	TRBV5-1	TRBJ2-5	CASSIGTTIETQYF	TGCGCCAGCAGCATCGGGACTACTATAGAGACCCAGTACTTC
TRBD1	few	TRBV5-1	TRBJ1-1	CASSLTGTGMNTEAFF	TGCGCCAGCAGCTTGACCGGGACAGGTATGAACACTGAAGCTTTCTTT
NA	NA	TRBV10-3	TRBJ1-2	CAISDSPGENGYTF	TGTGCCATCAGTGATTCCCCAGGGGAGAATGGCTACACCTTC
NA	NA	TRBV3-1	TRBJ2-5	CASSRALETQYF	TGTGCCAGCAGCCGAGCCCTGGAGACCCAGTACTTC
NA	many	TRBV10-3	TRBJ2-1	CAISESPTSYNEQFF	TGTGCCATCAGTGAGTCTCCGACTAGCTACAATGAGCAGTTCTTC